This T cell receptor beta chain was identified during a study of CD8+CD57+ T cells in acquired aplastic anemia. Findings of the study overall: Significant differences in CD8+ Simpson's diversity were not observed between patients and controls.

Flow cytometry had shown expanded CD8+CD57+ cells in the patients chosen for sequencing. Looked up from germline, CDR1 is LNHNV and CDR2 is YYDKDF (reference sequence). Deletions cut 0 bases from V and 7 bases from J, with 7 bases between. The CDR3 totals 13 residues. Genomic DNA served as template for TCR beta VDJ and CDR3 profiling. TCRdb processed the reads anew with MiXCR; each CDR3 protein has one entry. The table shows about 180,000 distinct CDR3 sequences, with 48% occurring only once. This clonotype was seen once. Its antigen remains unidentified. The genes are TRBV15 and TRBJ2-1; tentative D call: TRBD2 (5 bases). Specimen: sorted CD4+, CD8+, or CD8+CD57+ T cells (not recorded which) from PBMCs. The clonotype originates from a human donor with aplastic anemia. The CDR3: CATSRDRRNEQFF. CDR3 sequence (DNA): TGTGCCACCAGCAGAGATCGGAGGAATGAGCAGTTCTTC.